The next 16 T cell receptor beta chains were all read from a single sample in a study of graft-versus-host responses after intestinal transplantation. Sequencing was performed with immunoSEQ multiplex PCR; in TCRdb, only in-frame clones are kept and a portion is missing. The data show under 50,000 clones, approximately 95% seen once. Material: PBMCs, obtained less than 750 days after intestinal transplantation. The receptors were gathered from a human patient who received an intestinal transplant, so some T cells may come from the graft donor.

The chain joins TRBV4-1 to TRBJ2-1, with a tentative D call TRBD2 (5 bases). The CDR3 length is 15 residues. Germline values: CDR1 MGHRA, CDR2 YSYEKL. V gave up 1 base and J gave up 7 bases, with 14 bases separating them. CDR3 region: CASSQGWTSGNEQFF. CDR3 DNA: TGCGCCAGCAGCCAAGGGTGGACGTCGGGGAATGAGCAGTTCTTC.

The rearrangement uses TRBV5-1 and TRBJ1-1, with TRBD1 matching 7 bases. V shed 5 bases, J shed 0 bases, and the junction held 4 bases outside the gene matches. The CDR3 sequence is 14 residues long. Germline V gene sequence: CDR1 SGHRS, CDR2 YFSETQ. The CDR3 coding sequence is TGCGCCAGCAGGGGGACAGTCATGAACACTGAAGCTTTCTTT. Translating gives CASRGTVMNTEAFF.

V and J are TRBV21-1 and TRBJ2-6; TRBD2, the table's D call, was not compared with the DNA. TRBV21-1 is marked as a pseudogene. The length of the CDR3 is 17 residues. CDR3 in DNA: TGTGCCAGCAGCAACGAGCGGGAGTCTCCTGGGGCCAACGTCCTGACTTTC. Translating gives CASSNERESPGANVLTF.

This chain uses TRBV30 with TRBJ2-7; TRBD2 agrees at 10 bases. With 1 base clipped from V and 0 bases from J, the junction kept 3 bases outside the gene matches. The CDR3 runs 15 residues. Germline V gene data show CDR1 as GTSNPN and CDR2 as SVGIG (reference sequence). The CDR3 is CAWSALAGASYEQYF. CDR3 bases: TGTGCCTGGAGTGCCCTAGCGGGAGCCTCCTACGAGCAGTACTTC.

The chain couples TRBV9 to TRBJ1-5; no definite D call. Germline V gene data show CDR1 as SGDLS and CDR2 as YYNGEE. This CDR3 is built from 14 residues. V lost 3 bases and J lost 0, with 7 bases in between. The chain's CDR3 is CASSAHDSNQPQHF. CDR3 in DNA: TGTGCCAGCAGCGCACACGATAGCAATCAGCCCCAGCATTTT.

V usage is TRBV15 and J usage is TRBJ2-5; D is unclear. This CDR3 comprises 12 residues. With 1 base removed from V and 4 bases from J, the gap between germline ends came to 4 bases. Germline V gene sequence: CDR1 LNHNV, CDR2 YYDKDF (reference sequence). CDR3 amino acids: CATSRGAETQYF. The DNA for the CDR3 is TGTGCCACCAGCAGAGGGGCAGAGACCCAGTACTTC.

J is TRBJ2-4 and V is TRBV5-1, with TRBD2 matching over 9 bases. The V gene's germline CDR1 is SGHRS and CDR2 YFSETQ. J lost 0 bases, V lost 2 bases, and 3 bases had no gene match. The length of the CDR3 is 16 residues. The chain's CDR3 is CASSFGLATAKNIQYF. The CDR3 DNA follows: TGCGCCAGCAGCTTCGGACTAGCGACAGCCAAAAACATTCAGTACTTC. Based on the CDR3 plus reference TRBV5-1 and TRBJ2-4, the full variable domain is KAGVTQTPRYLIKTRGQQVTLSCSPISGHRSVSWYQQTPGQGLQFLFEYFSETQRNKGNFPGRFSGRQFSNSRSEMNVSTLELGDSALYLCASSFGLATAKNIQYFGAGTRLSVL.

V is TRBV19 and J is TRBJ2-2; D not resolved. This CDR3 comprises 15 residues. V lost 3 bases and J lost 4, with 12 bases in between. Looked up from germline, CDR1 is LNHDA and CDR2 is SQIVND (reference sequence). CDR3 residues: CASSMASGTTGELFF. In DNA, the CDR3 is TGTGCCAGTAGTATGGCTTCGGGCACCACCGGGGAGCTGTTTTTT.

This chain uses TRBV4-1 with TRBJ2-1, with 12 bases lining up with TRBD1. Germline CDR1 is MGHRA and CDR2 is YSYEKL. The V gene end was trimmed by 3 bases and the J gene end by 2 bases; junction bases not matched to a gene: 5. The CDR3 length is 17 residues. As DNA, the CDR3 is TGCGCCAGCAGCCAGGGGACAGGGGGCCCAACCTACAATGAGCAGTTCTTC. Amino acid sequence: CASSQGTGGPTYNEQFF.

The CDR3 DNA sequence: TGTGCCAGTAGTATAGTCTCCCGGACTAGCGGCCCCACAGATACGCAGTATTTT. It specifies CASSIVSRTSGPTDTQYF. The V call is TRBV19, the J call TRBJ2-3; 10 bases align to TRBD2. This CDR3 is 18 amino acids long. CDR1 and CDR2 (germline): LNHDA, SQIVND (reference sequence). Trimming removed 1 base from V and 2 bases from J; junction bases left unmatched: 9.

This clone showed up just once. The J gene is TRBJ2-2, the V gene TRBV7-9, with D perhaps TRBD1 or TRBD2 (5 bases each). The ends were cut back, 5 bases at V and 7 bases at J, with 14 bases in the middle. Germline V gives CDR1 SEHNR, CDR2 FQNEAQ (reference sequence). This CDR3 spans 14 amino acids. CDR3 region: CASSGYGGVGELFF. The CDR3 bases are TGTGCCAGCAGCGGCTATGGGGGAGTCGGGGAGCTGTTTTTT.

This clone was counted between two and nine times. The V and J genes are TRBV7-6 and TRBJ2-7; D is uncertain. CDR1 is SGHVS and CDR2 is FNYEAQ in the germline V gene. V dropped 1 base and J dropped 2 bases, with 12 bases sitting between them. The CDR3 contains 15 residues. The CDR3 DNA reads TGTGCCAGCAGCTTAGTGGCAGGACCCCCCTACGAGCAGTACTTC. It translates to CASSLVAGPPYEQYF.

The chain is built from TRBV6-5 and TRBJ2-7; D gene uncertain. CDR1 MNHEY and CDR2 SVGAGI come from the germline V gene. CDR3 length equals 10 residues. The germline V and J ends were trimmed by 1 base and 5 bases, with 0 bases remaining between them. CDR3 sequence: CASSYYEQYF. In DNA form, the CDR3 reads TGTGCCAGCAGTTACTACGAGCAGTACTTC.

The DNA for the CDR3 is TGTGCCAGTAGTACGGACAACTATGGCTACACCTTC. It specifies CASSTDNYGYTF. The V gene is TRBV19, the J gene TRBJ1-2; unclear D gene. The CDR3 length is 12 residues. Germline CDR1 reads LNHDA; CDR2 reads SQIVND (reference sequence). Trimming removed 4 bases from V and 2 bases from J, with 5 bases in between.

J is TRBJ2-7 and V is TRBV9; 7 bases align to TRBD2. V shed 0 bases and J 4 bases; nucleotides not matched to a gene: 7. CDR3 size: 15 residues. Germline lookup yields CDR1 SGDLS and CDR2 YYNGEE. The CDR3 DNA reads as TGTGCCAGCAGCGTAGTACCTAGCGGACCATACGAGCAGTACTTC. This sequence encodes CASSVVPSGPYEQYF.

The V gene is TRBV18, the J gene TRBJ2-2, with 8 bases identical to TRBD1. This CDR3 spans 17 amino acids. Trimming at V came to 4 bases and at J to 5 bases, leaving 12 bases not matched to a gene. CDR1 and CDR2 (germline): KGHSH, LQKENI. CDR3 bases: TGTGCCAGCTCACACCGCCCGGGACAGGATGGAACCGGGGAGCTGTTTTTT. Its translation: CASSHRPGQDGTGELFF.